The 12 T cell receptor beta chains listed next were all sequenced from one sample in a study of blood T cell repertoires in COVID-19. Sequencing used immunoSEQ multiplex PCR; TCRdb keeps in-frame clones, though not all of them. The table shows 270,000 or so clones, with over 75% occurring only once. The sample taken for sequencing was peripheral blood. These receptors were obtained from a human donor in a cohort sampled during active COVID-19.

In this sample, this clone turned up a few times. V is TRBV3-1 (or the pseudogene TRBV3-2) and J is TRBJ1-2; possible D gene TRBD1, 6 bases. With 4 bases removed from V and 0 bases from J, the gap between germline ends came to 9 bases. The germline V gene has CDR1 LGHDT and CDR2 YNNKEL (reference sequence). The CDR3 consists of 14 residues. DNA of the CDR3: TGTGCCAGCAGCCTACAGGGTCCTAACTATGGCTACACCTTC. It codes for CASSLQGPNYGYTF.

This clone was observed a single time. The rearrangement joins TRBV2 to TRBJ2-7; maybe TRBD2 (5 bases). The CDR3 length is 13 residues. Deletions cut 4 bases from V and 0 bases from J, with 7 bases between. Germline loops: CDR1 SNHLY, CDR2 FYNNEI. The CDR3 loop reads CASSVLASYEQYF. CDR3 sequence (DNA): TGTGCCAGCAGTGTGCTAGCCTCCTACGAGCAGTACTTC.

The chain carries TRBV6-5 and TRBJ2-7, with D unresolved. With 6 bases removed from V and 3 bases from J, the gap between germline ends came to 12 bases. CDR3 length equals 13 residues. CDR1 and CDR2 from the germline V gene are MNHEY and SVGAGI. CDR3 loop: CASSADTSYEQYF. The CDR3 DNA sequence: TGTGCCAGCAGCGCTGACACGAGCTACGAGCAGTACTTC.

The chain links TRBV9 to TRBJ1-1; 7 nucleotides agree with TRBD1. CDR3 length equals 19 residues. Germline CDR1 and CDR2: SGDLS and YYNGEE. J gave up 3 bases and V 3 bases, and 20 bases lay outside the gene matches. CDR3 nucleotides: TGTGCCAGCAGCGCCGTCTCGGGACAGTCTAGAGCCGGGCACACTGAAGCTTTCTTT. As protein: CASSAVSGQSRAGHTEAFF.

This clone came up once. The rearrangement joins TRBV6-5 to TRBJ1-5; TRBD1 aligns across 9 bases. Germline values: CDR1 MNHEY, CDR2 SVGAGI. With V trimmed by 6 bases and J by 4 bases, 7 bases remained unmatched. The CDR3 consists of 15 residues. The CDR3 protein is CASSPTGGGNQPQHF. The CDR3 DNA follows: TGTGCCAGCAGCCCGACAGGGGGTGGGAATCAGCCCCAGCATTTT.

This sequence joins TRBV2 and TRBJ2-3; 8 bases align to TRBD2. Germline values: CDR1 SNHLY, CDR2 FYNNEI. The CDR3 extends over 13 amino acids. Trimming cost V 6 bases and J 1 base; bases outside gene matches: 0. CDR3 DNA: TGTGCCAGCAGAGCGGGGGGCACAGATACGCAGTATTTT. Its protein product is CASRAGGTDTQYF.

The CDR3 nucleotides are TGTGCCAGCAGTGAGACTAGCGGGGTGCTAGGGGAGCAGTTCTTC. Protein sequence: CASSETSGVLGEQFF. The J gene is TRBJ2-1, the V gene TRBV2; 11 nucleotides line up with TRBD2. There are 15 residues in the CDR3. The junction had 8 bases not matched to a gene; V was cut back by 3 bases and J by 10 bases. CDR1 and CDR2 (germline): SNHLY, FYNNEI.

The rearrangement joins TRBV9 to TRBJ2-3; 12 nucleotides match TRBD2. The junction had 7 bases not matched to a gene; V was cut back by 4 bases and J by 4 bases. CDR1 and CDR2 from the germline V gene are SGDLS and YYNGEE. The length of the CDR3 is 16 residues. The CDR3 nucleotides read TGTGCCAGCAGCTACAGACTAGCGGGAGAGCCAGATACGCAGTATTTT. Translated, it gives CASSYRLAGEPDTQYF.

This clone was detected only once. V is TRBV25-1 and J is TRBJ2-7; 8 bases match TRBD2. Germline lookup yields CDR1 MGHDK and CDR2 SYGVNS. The CDR3 has 14 amino acids. V trimming: 5 bases; J trimming: 5 bases; junction bases outside the gene matches: 8. CDR3 DNA: TGTGCCAGCAGTTTGAGCGGGAGCCACCACGAGCAGTACTTC. Its protein is CASSLSGSHHEQYF.

The chain couples TRBV5-1 to TRBJ2-1; 14 positions agree with TRBD2. Germline V gene sequence: CDR1 SGHRS, CDR2 YFSETQ. V lost 3 bases, J lost 7 bases, and 12 bases stayed unmatched. CDR3 size: 18 residues. The CDR3, as DNA: TGCGCCAGCAGCTGGACTAGCGGGGGGACGACAACACGGAATGAGCAGTTCTTC. Encoded protein: CASSWTSGGTTTRNEQFF.

V is TRBV3-1 (or the pseudogene TRBV3-2) and J is TRBJ2-7; 7 bases fit TRBD1. The CDR3 consists of 12 residues. V dropped 8 bases and J dropped 0; count of bases not matched to a gene: 1. CDR1 LGHDT and CDR2 YNNKEL come from the germline V gene (reference sequence). CDR3 nucleotide sequence: TGTGCCAGCCAGGGGGTCTCCTACGAGCAGTACTTC. Protein product: CASQGVSYEQYF.

V usage is TRBV6-5 and J usage is TRBJ1-2, with 8 bases lining up with TRBD1. Germline loops: CDR1 MNHEY, CDR2 SVGAGI. The trim removed 6 bases at V and 4 bases at J, leaving 7 bases unmatched. CDR3 length equals 14 residues. DNA of the CDR3: TGTGCCAGCAGGGGATGGACAGGGAGCTATGGCTACACCTTC. Protein sequence: CASRGWTGSYGYTF.